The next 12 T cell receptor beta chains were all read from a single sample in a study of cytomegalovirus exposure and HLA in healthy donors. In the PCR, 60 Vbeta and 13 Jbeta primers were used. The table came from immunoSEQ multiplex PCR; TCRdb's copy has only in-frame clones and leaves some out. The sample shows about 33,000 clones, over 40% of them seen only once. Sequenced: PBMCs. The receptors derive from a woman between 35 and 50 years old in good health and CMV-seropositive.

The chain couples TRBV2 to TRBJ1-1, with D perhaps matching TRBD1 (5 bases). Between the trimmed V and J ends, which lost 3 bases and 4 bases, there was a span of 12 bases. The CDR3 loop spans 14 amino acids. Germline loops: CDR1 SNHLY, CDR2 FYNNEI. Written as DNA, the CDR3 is TGTGCCAGCAGTGATCTAGTGCAGGGCACTGAAGCTTTCTTT. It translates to CASSDLVQGTEAFF.

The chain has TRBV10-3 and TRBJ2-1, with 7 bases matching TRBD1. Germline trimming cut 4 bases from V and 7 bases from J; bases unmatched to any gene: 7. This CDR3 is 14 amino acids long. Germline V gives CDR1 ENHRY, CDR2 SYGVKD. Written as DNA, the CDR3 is TGTGCCATCAGTGCGAGGGACAGTGGGAATGAGCAGTTCTTC. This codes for CAISARDSGNEQFF.

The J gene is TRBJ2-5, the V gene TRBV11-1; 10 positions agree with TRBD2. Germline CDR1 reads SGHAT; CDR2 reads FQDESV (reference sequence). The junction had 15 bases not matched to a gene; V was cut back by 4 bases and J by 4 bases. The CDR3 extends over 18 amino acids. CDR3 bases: TGTGCCAGCAGCTCCGTTTTCGGAGCGGGGGGGAAAGGAGAGACCCAGTACTTC. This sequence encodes CASSSVFGAGGKGETQYF.

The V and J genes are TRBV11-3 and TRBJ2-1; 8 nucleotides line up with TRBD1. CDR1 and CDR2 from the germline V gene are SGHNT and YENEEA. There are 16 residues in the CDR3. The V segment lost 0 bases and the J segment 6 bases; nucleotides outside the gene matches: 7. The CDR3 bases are TGTGCCAGCAGCTTAGATACCCAGGGGGCGGCCAATGAGCAGTTCTTC. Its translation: CASSLDTQGAANEQFF. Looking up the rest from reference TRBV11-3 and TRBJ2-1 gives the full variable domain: EAGVVQSPRYKIIEKKQPVAFWCNPISGHNTLYWYLQNLGQGPELLIRYENEEAVDDSQLPKDRFSAERLKGVDSTLKIQPAELGDSAVYLCASSLDTQGAANEQFFGPGTRLTVL.

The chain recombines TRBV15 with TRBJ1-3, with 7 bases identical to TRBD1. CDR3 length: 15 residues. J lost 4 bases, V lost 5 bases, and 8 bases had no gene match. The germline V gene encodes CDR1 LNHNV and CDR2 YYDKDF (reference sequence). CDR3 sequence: CATSGRRQGGNTIYF. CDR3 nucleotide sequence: TGTGCCACCAGCGGTCGTCGACAGGGCGGAAACACCATATATTTT.

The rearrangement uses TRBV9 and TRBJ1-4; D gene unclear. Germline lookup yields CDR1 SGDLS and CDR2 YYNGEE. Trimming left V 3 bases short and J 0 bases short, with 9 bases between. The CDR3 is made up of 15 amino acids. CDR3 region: CASSGAVATNEKLFF. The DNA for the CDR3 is TGTGCCAGCAGCGGTGCGGTTGCAACTAATGAAAAACTGTTTTTT.

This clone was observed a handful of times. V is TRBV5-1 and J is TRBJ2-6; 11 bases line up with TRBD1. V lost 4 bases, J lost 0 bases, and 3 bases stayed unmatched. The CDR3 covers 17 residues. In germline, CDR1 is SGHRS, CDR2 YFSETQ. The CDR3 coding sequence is TGCGCCAGCAGCACCGGGACAGGGGGCTCTGGGGCCAACGTCCTGACTTTC. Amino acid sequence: CASSTGTGGSGANVLTF. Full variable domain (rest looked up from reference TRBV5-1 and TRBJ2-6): KAGVTQTPRYLIKTRGQQVTLSCSPISGHRSVSWYQQTPGQGLQFLFEYFSETQRNKGNFPGRFSGRQFSNSRSEMNVSTLELGDSALYLCASSTGTGGSGANVLTFGAGSRLTVL.

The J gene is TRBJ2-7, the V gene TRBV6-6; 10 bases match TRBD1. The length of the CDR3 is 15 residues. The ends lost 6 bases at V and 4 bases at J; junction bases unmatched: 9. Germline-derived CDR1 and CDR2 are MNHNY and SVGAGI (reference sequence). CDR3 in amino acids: CASSPRGQGRYEQYF. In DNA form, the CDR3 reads TGTGCCAGCAGCCCGCGGGGACAGGGGAGGTACGAGCAGTACTTC.

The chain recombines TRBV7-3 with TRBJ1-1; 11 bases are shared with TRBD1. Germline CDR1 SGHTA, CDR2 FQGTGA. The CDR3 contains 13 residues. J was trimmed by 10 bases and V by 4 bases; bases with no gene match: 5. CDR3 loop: CASSSGQGAAAFF. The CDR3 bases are TGTGCCAGCAGCTCCGGACAGGGGGCTGCAGCTTTCTTT.

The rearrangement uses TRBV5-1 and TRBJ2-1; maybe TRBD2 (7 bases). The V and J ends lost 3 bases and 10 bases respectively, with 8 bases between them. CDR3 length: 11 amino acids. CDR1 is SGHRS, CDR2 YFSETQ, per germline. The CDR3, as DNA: TGCGCCAGCAGCTGGGGGGGCGAGCAGTTCTTC. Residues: CASSWGGEQFF.

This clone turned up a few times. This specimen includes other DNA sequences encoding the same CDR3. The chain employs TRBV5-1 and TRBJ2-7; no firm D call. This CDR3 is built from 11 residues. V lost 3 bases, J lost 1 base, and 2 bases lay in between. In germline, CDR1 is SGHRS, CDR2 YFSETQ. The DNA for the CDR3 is TGCGCCAGCAGCTCTTCCTACGAGCAGTACTTC. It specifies CASSSSYEQYF.

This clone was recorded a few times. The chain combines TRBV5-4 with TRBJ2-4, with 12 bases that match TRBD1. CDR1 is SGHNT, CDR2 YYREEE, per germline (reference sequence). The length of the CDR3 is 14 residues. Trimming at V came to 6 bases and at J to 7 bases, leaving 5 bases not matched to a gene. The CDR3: CASTGTGGDNIQYF. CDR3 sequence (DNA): TGTGCCAGCACAGGGACAGGGGGCGATAACATTCAGTACTTC. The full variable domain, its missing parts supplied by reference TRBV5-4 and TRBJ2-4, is ETGVTQSPTHLIKTRGQQVTLRCSSQSGHNTVSWYQQALGQGPQFIFQYYREEENGRGNFPPRFSGLQFPNYSSELNVNALELDDSALYLCASTGTGGDNIQYFGAGTRLSVL.